A few counts support the clone carrying this TCR beta chain. Its antigen is as yet unknown. Germline values: CDR1 MNHEY, CDR2 SVGEGT. The CDR3 runs 14 residues. Trimming left V 7 bases short and J 3 bases short, with 10 bases between. With template switching, a universal primer site was added, and the cDNA carried unique molecular identifiers. Each CDR3 protein is one row after TCRdb ran MiXCR on the 5' RACE reads. The sample consists of roughly 720,000 distinct CDR3 sequences, over 15% of them appearing once. This entry comes from a study of identical twins. Whole-study results and caveats: A lower insertion count was a feature of abundant cord blood beta clonotypes, with no such feature in memory repertoires.

These data were likewise used in another study, on T cells expressing NK-cell markers. In that study: One of the eight sequenced donors was seronegative, whereas the other seven were HCMV-seropositive.

This chain joins TRBV6-2 or TRBV6-3 and TRBJ2-6; possibly TRBD1 for D (6 bases). The clonotype originates from a woman under 30 in good health. Material for sequencing was PBMCs. This CDR3 reads CASTGASGANVLTF. CDR3 sequence (DNA): TGTGCCAGCACAGGGGCGAGTGGGGCCAACGTCCTGACTTTC.